This T cell receptor beta chain was recovered during a study of blood T cell repertoires in COVID-19. About the study: The cDNA or gDNA used as material had been derived from T cells, B-cell-depleted T cells, or PBMCs.

Germline-derived CDR1 and CDR2 are MDHEN and SYDVKM. The CDR3 sequence is 15 residues long. Trimming cost V 5 bases and J 4 bases; bases outside gene matches: 10. Comments on this clone: Other nucleotide sequences in the sample specify the same CDR3.

The table came from immunoSEQ multiplex PCR; TCRdb's copy has only in-frame clones and leaves some out. In the table there are about 100,000 clones, about 90% of which are singletons. The sequence was collected from a man aged 30-40 years in a cohort sampled during active COVID-19. The chain employs TRBV28 and TRBJ2-7, with 8 bases that match TRBD1. Sequencing was performed on peripheral blood. CDR3 DNA sequence: TGTGCCAGCAGTACCCCCGGGCAGGGGGCATACGAGCAGTACTTC. It is translated as CASSTPGQGAYEQYF.